This TCR beta chain emerged from a study of OX40 agonist ivuxolimab in advanced cancers. Study findings and constraints: Among T cells, CD8+ cells averaged more expanded clones than CD4+ cells.

TCRdb keeps only in-frame clones here, not all; method: immunoSEQ multiplex PCR. Of roughly 80,000 clones in the sample, around 87% were seen once. About this clone itself: What it binds is unknown.

Peripheral blood came from all dose cohorts at three timepoints. Sequencing used CD4+ or CD8+ T cells sorted from blood, obtained in a trial of the OX40 agonist ivuxolimab. This clonotype was sampled from an adult with an advanced solid tumor such as melanoma, head and neck, liver or kidney cancer.

DNA of the CDR3: TGTGCCAGCTCAGATTACTCTGGGGCCAACGTCCTGACTTTC. Residues: CASSDYSGANVLTF. The chain is built from TRBV18 and TRBJ2-6; D is unclear. The V gene's germline CDR1 is KGHSH and CDR2 LQKENI. This CDR3 contains 14 residues. The germline V and J ends were trimmed by 5 bases and 0 bases, with 5 bases remaining between them.